This T cell receptor beta chain was recovered during a study of early T cells in non-severe SARS-CoV-2 infection. The wider study: Sequencing of unsorted whole blood was done on bulk RNA, leaving chains unpaired. Study observations and caveats: A preference for anti-spike CD8 responses marked VDJdb matching, which missed private and CD4 specificities.

Germline V gives CDR1 SNHLY, CDR2 FYNNEI. V lost 6 bases and J lost 0; bases outside the gene matches: 9. This CDR3 is built from 18 residues. In the library, individual cDNA molecules carried attached unique molecular identifiers. TCRdb ran MiXCR on the 5' RACE reads and lists one entry per CDR3 protein. In the table there are approximately 37,000 distinct CDR3 sequences, approximately 7.9% of which are singletons. This clonotype was seen repeatedly, ten times or more. Its antigen remains unknown. The chain carries TRBV2 and TRBJ1-5; 12 bases align to TRBD1. Sequencing was performed on whole blood, taken at baseline. The sequence came from an adult who was a healthcare worker with PCR-confirmed SARS-CoV-2 infection or an uninfected control (not recorded which). The CDR3 nucleotides are TGTGCCAGCAGGGCCCGGGACAGGGGGCGAGTTAGCAATCAGCCCCAGCATTTT. As protein: CASRARDRGRVSNQPQHF.